This note documents a single TCR beta chain sequence. The antigen remains undetermined. The data are from a study of cytomegalovirus exposure and HLA in healthy donors. At the level of the study: The 130 or so validation repertoires used the same platform as the roughly 700 first-cohort repertoires (as reported by a later analysis).

The study's findings and limits: In vitro experiments confirmed that three CMV-associated chains were specific for CMV antigens.

Profiled with immunoSEQ multiplex PCR; TCRdb holds only in-frame clones, not every one. The sample has roughly 120,000 clones, approximately 88% seen once. This CDR3 has 11 amino acids. The germline CDR1 and CDR2 sequences are MDHEN and SYDVKM. Trimming removed 4 bases from V and 6 bases from J, with 4 bases in between. What was sequenced was PBMCs. The receptor's source is a man in his late teens or twenties in good health and CMV-seronegative. The V call is TRBV28, the J call TRBJ1-5, with D unclear. Written as DNA, the CDR3 is TGTGCCAGCAGTTCGCGTCAGCCCCAGCATTTT. Encoded protein: CASSSRQPQHF.